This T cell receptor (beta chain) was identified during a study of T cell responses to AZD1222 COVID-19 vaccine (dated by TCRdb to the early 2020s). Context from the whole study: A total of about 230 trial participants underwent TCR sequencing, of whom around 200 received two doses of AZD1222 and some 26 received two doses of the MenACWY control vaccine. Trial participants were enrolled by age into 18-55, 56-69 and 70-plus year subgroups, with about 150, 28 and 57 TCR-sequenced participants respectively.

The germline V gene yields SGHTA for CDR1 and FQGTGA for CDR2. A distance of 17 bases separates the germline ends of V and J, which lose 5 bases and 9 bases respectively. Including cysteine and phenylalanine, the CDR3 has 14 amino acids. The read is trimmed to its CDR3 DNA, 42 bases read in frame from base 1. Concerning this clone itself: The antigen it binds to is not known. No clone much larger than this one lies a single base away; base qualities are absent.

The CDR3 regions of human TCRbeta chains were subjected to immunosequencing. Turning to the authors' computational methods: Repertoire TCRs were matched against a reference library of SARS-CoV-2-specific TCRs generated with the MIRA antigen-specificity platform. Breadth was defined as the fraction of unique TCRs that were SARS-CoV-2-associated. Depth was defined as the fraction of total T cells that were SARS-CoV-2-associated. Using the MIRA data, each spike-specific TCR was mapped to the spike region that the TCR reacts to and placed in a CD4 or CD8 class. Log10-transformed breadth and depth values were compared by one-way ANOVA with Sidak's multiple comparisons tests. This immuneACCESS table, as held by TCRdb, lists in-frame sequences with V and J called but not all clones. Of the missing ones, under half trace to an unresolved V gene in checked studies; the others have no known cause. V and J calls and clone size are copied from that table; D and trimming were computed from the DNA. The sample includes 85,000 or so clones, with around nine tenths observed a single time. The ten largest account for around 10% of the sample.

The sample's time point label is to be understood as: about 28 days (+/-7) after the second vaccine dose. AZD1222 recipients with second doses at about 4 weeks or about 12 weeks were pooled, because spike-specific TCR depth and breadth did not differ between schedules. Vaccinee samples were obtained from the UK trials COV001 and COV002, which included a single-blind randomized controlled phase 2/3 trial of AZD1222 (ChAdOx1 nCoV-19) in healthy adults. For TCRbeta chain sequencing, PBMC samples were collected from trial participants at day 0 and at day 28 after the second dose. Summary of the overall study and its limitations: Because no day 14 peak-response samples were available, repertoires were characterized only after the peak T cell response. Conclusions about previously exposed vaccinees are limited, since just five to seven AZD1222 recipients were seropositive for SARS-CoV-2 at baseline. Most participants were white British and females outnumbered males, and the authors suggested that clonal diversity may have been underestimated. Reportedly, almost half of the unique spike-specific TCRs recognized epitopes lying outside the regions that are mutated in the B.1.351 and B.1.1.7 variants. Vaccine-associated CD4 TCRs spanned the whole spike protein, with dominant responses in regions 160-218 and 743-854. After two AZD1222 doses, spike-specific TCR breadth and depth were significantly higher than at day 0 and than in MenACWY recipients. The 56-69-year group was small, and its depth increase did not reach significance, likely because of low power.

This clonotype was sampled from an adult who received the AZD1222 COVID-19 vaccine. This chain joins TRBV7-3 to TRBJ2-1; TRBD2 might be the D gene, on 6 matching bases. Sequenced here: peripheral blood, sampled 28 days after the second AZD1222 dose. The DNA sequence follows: TGTGCCAGCAGCCCTCCCGGGAGCACGTCTGAGCAGTTCTTC. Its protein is CASSPPGSTSEQFF.